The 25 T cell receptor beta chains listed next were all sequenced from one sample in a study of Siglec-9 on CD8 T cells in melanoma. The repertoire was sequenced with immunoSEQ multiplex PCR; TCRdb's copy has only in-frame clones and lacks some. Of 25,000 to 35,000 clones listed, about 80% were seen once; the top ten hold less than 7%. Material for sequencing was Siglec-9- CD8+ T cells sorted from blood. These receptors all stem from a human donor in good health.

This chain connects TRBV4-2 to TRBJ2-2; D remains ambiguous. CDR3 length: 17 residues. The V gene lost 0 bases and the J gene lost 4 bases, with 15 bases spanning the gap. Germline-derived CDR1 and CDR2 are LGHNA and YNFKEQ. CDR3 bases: TGTGCCAGCAGCCAAGAAGCGTCCACCTCCTTCACCGGGGAGCTGTTTTTT. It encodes CASSQEASTSFTGELFF.

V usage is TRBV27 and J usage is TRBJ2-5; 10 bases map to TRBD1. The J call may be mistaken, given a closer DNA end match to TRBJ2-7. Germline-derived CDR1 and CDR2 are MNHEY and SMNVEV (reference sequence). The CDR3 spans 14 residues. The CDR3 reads CASTPVTGGHEQYF. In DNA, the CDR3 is TGTGCCAGCACTCCAGTGACAGGGGGCCACGAGCAGTACTTC.

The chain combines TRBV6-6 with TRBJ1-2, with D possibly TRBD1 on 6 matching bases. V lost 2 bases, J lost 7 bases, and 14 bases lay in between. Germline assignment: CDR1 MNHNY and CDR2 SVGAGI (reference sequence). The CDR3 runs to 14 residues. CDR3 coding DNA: TGTGCCAGCAGTTACGGGGCAGGGGTTGGTGGCTACACCTTC. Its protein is CASSYGAGVGGYTF.

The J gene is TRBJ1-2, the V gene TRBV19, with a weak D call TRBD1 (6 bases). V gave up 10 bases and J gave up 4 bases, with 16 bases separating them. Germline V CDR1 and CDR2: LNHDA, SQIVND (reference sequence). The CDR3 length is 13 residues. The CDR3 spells CATQGRQPYGYTF. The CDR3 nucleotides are TGTGCCACCCAGGGGAGACAGCCCTATGGCTACACCTTC.

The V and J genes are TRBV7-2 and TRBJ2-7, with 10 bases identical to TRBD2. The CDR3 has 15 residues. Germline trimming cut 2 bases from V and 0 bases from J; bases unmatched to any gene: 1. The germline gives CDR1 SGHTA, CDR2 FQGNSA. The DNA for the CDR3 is TGTGCCAGCAGCTTACTAGCGGGGGACTCCTACGAGCAGTACTTC. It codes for CASSLLAGDSYEQYF.

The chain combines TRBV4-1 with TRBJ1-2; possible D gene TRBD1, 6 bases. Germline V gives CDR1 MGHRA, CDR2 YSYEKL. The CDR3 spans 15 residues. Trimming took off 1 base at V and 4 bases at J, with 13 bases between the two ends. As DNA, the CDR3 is TGCGCCAGCAGCCAAGGGAAACAGGGAGGCTATGGCTACACCTTC. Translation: CASSQGKQGGYGYTF.

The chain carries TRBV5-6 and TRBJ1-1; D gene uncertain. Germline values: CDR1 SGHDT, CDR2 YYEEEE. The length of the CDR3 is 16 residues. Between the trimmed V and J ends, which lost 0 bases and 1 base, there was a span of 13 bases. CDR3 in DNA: TGTGCCAGCAGCTTGGACAGCCAAGCCCCGAACACTGAAGCTTTCTTT. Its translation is CASSLDSQAPNTEAFF.

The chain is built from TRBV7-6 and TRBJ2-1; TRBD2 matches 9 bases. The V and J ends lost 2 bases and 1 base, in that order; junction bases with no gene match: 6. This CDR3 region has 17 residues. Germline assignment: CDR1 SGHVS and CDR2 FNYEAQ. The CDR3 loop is CASSLSVAGASYNEQFF. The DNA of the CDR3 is TGTGCCAGCAGCTTATCGGTAGCGGGAGCGTCCTACAATGAGCAGTTCTTC.

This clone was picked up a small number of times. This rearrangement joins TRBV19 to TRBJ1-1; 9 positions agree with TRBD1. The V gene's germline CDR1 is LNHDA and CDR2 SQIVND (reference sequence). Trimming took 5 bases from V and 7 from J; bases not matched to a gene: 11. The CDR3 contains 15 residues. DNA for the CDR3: TGTGCCAGTAGTCTGGGGACAGGGTATATTTATGAAGCTTTCTTT. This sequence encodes CASSLGTGYIYEAFF. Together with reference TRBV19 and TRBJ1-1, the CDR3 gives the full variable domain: DGGITQSPKYLFRKEGQNVTLSCEQNLNHDAMYWYRQDPGQGLRLIYYSQIVNDFQKGDIAEGYSVSREKKESFPLTVTSAQKNPTAFYLCASSLGTGYIYEAFFGQGTRLTVV.

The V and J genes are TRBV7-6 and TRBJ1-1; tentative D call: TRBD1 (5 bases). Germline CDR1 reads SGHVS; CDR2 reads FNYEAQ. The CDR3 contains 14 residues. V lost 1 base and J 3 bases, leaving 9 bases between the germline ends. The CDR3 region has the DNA TGTGCCAGCAGCTTAGATGGGGACTACACTGAAGCTTTCTTT. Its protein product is CASSLDGDYTEAFF. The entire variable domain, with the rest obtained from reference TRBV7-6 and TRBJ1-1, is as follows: GAGVSQSPRYKVTKRGQDVALRCDPISGHVSLYWYRQALGQGPEFLTYFNYEAQQDKSGLPNDRFSAERPEGSISTLTIQRTEQRDSAMYRCASSLDGDYTEAFFGQGTRLTVV.

The CDR3 sequence: CASSLQIQGPNEKLFF. The CDR3 coding sequence is TGTGCCAGCAGCTTACAGATACAGGGCCCCAATGAAAAACTGTTTTTT. The chain links TRBV28 to TRBJ1-4; a weak D match, TRBD1 (6 bases). From germline, CDR1 is MDHEN and CDR2 SYDVKM. CDR3 length: 16 residues. Trimming cost V 6 bases and J 5 bases, with 19 bases left between them.

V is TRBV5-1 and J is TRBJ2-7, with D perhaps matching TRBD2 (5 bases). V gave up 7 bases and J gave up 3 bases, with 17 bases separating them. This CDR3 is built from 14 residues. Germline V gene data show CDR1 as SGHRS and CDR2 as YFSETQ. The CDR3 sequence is CASGSEGPRYEQYF. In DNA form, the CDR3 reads TGCGCCAGCGGTAGCGAGGGTCCCCGCTACGAGCAGTACTTC.

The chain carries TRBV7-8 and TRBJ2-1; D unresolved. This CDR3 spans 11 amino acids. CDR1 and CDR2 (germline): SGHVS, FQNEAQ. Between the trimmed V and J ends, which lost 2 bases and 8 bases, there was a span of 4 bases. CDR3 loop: CASSLSDEQFF. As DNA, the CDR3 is TGTGCCAGCAGCTTAAGTGATGAGCAGTTCTTC.

CDR3: CASSPLGVAYNEQFF. CDR3 in DNA: TGTGCCAGCTCACCATTGGGGGTGGCCTACAATGAGCAGTTCTTC. The chain employs TRBV18 and TRBJ2-1; D is possibly TRBD1 or TRBD2 (5 bases each). The CDR3 totals 15 residues. Trimming removed 2 bases from V and 2 bases from J, with 10 bases in between. Germline V CDR1 and CDR2: KGHSH, LQKENI.

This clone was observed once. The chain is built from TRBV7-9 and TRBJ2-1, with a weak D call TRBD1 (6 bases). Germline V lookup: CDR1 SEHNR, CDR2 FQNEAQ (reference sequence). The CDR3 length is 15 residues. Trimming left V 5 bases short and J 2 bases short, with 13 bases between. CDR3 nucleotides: TGTGCCAGCAGCCCAAGGGACAAAGCCTACAATGAGCAGTTCTTC. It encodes CASSPRDKAYNEQFF.

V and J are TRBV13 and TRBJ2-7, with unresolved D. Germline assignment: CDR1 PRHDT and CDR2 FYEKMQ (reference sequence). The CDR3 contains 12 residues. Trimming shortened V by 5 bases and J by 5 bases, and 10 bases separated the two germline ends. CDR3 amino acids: CASSLLGNEQYF. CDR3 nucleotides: TGTGCCAGCAGCCTCCTCGGCAACGAGCAGTACTTC.

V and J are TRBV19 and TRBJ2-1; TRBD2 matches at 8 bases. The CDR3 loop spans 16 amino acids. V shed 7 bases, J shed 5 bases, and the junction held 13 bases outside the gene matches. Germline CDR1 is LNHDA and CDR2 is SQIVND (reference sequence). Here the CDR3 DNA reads TGTGCCAGTATAGGGTCCTTAGCGGGGAATAACAATGAGCAGTTCTTC. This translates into CASIGSLAGNNNEQFF.

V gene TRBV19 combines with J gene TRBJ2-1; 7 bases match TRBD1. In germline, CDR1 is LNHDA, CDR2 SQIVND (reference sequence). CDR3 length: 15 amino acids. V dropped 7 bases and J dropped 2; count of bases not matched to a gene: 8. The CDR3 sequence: CASTPTGMTYNEQFF. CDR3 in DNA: TGTGCCAGTACCCCGACAGGGATGACCTACAATGAGCAGTTCTTC.

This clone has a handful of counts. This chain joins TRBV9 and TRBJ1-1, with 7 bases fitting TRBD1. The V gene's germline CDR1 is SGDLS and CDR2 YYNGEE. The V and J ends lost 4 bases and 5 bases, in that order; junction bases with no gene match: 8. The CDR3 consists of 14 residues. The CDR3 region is CASSPETGRTEAFF. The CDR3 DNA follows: TGTGCCAGCAGCCCCGAGACAGGGCGGACTGAAGCTTTCTTT.

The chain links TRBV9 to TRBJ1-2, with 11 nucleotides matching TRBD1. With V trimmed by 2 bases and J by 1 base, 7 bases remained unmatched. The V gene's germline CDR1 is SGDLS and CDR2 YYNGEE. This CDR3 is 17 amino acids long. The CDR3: CASSVSGTGGVNYGYTF. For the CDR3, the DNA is TGTGCCAGCAGCGTCTCCGGGACAGGGGGTGTTAACTATGGCTACACCTTC.

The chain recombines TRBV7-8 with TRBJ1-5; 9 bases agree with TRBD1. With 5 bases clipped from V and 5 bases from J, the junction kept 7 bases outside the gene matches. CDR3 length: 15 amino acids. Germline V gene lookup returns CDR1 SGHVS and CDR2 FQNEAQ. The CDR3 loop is CASSVDRGVDQPQHF. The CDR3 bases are TGTGCCAGCAGCGTTGACAGGGGGGTTGATCAGCCCCAGCATTTT.

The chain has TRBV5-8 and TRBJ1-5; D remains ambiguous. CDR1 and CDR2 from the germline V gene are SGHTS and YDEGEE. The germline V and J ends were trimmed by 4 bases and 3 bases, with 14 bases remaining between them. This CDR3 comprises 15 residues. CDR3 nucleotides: TGTGCCAGCAGCAGGGAGGGTCGATTCAATCAGCCCCAGCATTTT. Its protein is CASSREGRFNQPQHF.

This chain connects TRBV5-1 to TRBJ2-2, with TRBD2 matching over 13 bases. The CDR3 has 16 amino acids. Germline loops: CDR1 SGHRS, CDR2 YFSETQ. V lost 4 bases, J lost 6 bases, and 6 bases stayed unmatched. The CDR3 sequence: CASSRKGLAGAGELFF. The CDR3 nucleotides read TGCGCCAGCAGCAGGAAAGGACTAGCGGGAGCCGGGGAGCTGTTTTTT.

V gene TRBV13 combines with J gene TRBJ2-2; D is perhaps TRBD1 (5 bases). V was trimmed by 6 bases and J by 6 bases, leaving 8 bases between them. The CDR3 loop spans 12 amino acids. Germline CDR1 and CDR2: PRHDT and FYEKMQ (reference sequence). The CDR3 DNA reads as TGTGCCAGCAGTGGACAAGCCGGGGAGCTGTTTTTT. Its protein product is CASSGQAGELFF. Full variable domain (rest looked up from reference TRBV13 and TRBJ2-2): AAGVIQSPRHLIKEKRETATLKCYPIPRHDTVYWYQQGPGQDPQFLISFYEKMQSDKGSIPDRFSAQQFSDYHSELNMSSLELGDSALYFCASSGQAGELFFGEGSRLTVL.

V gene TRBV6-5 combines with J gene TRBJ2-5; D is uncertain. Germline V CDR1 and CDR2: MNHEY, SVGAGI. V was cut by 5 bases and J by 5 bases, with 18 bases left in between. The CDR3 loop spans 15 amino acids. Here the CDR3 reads CASSGLLGLGETQYF. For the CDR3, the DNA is TGTGCCAGCAGTGGCCTTTTAGGGCTGGGGGAGACCCAGTACTTC.